The clone carrying this T cell receptor beta chain was detected many times. Its antigen is not known. This sample was included in a study of read filtering for tumor transcriptome and immune sequencing. Study background: Transcriptome libraries were built from DNase-treated RNA. Overall study results and limits: Even smaller IR-seq throughput identified most shared clonotypes.

The V gene end was trimmed by 5 bases and the J gene end by 3 bases; junction bases not matched to a gene: 6. This CDR3 contains 16 residues. From germline, CDR1 is MGHRA and CDR2 YSYEKL. The library was built from about 400 ng RNA with molecular barcoded adaptors for alpha/delta and beta/gamma chains. TCRdb itself ran the reads through MiXCR, one entry per CDR3 protein. The sample has about 40,000 distinct CDR3 sequences, about 12% seen once; the top ten hold 30% to 45%. The chain recombines TRBV4-1 with TRBJ2-3; 12 nucleotides align to TRBD2. The clonotype originates from a donor at least 40 years old with multiple myeloma. What was sequenced was a population of CD138-negative cells sorted from bone marrow. The CDR3 sequence is CASSSSGGDKTDTQYF. CDR3 sequence (DNA): TGCGCCAGCAGCTCTAGCGGGGGGGACAAAACAGATACGCAGTATTTT.